What follows are 9 T cell receptor beta chains derived from one specimen sequenced in a study of regulatory T cells in long-lasting Graves disease. The time point is: newly diagnosed GD, antithyroid drugs for less than 3 months. Extracted RNA from PBMCs served as the source of the TCR library. Libraries of TCR beta came from iRepertoire HTBI primers plus Arm-PCR of CDR3 regions. Via MiXCR, TCRdb re-called the multiplex PCR reads, giving one row per CDR3 protein. The sample lists around 450,000 distinct CDR3 sequences, 15% occurring once. These sequences were also reported in another study, on T cells in Graves' hyperthyroidism and ophthalmopathy.

The starting material was peripheral blood mononuclear cells (PBMCs), obtained at new diagnosis, from a patient treated with antithyroid drugs. Source of these receptors: a woman in her 30s with Graves disease.

This clonotype was counted many times. CDR3 sequence: CASSYSRARMNTEAFF. The CDR3 coding sequence is TGTGCCAGCAGTTACTCGAGGGCTAGAATGAACACTGAAGCTTTCTTT. J is TRBJ1-1 and V is TRBV6-5; no clear D. Trimming took 0 bases from V and 0 from J, leaving 11 bases between them. In germline, CDR1 is MNHEY, CDR2 SVGAGI. This CDR3 is 16 amino acids long.

The table lists this clonotype with many counts. The chain combines TRBV18 with TRBJ2-7; 14 positions match TRBD2. The V and J ends lost 6 bases and 5 bases, in that order; junction bases with no gene match: 6. CDR3 length: 15 residues. Germline V gene lookup returns CDR1 KGHSH and CDR2 LQKENI. CDR3 nucleotide sequence: TGTGCCAGCTCGAGCACGGGACTAGCGGGAGACGAGCAGTACTTC. This gives the protein CASSSTGLAGDEQYF.

Only a few counts were recorded for this clonotype. The gene calls are TRBV3-1 and TRBJ1-6; 8 bases align to TRBD1. The CDR3 has 16 residues. The trim removed 7 bases at V and 0 bases at J, leaving 5 bases unmatched. Germline CDR1 reads LGHDT; CDR2 reads YNNKEL (reference sequence). The CDR3 here is CASTRTGGSYNSPLHF. CDR3 DNA: TGTGCCAGCACTCGTACAGGGGGCTCCTATAATTCACCCCTCCACTTT.

As for this clonotype: One base separates it from a far larger clone, so it is likely a read error. The V call is TRBV20-1, the J call TRBJ2-7, with TRBD2 matching 9 bases. J was trimmed by 7 bases and V by 3 bases; bases with no gene match: 13. CDR3 length: 15 amino acids. Germline CDR1 reads DFQATT; CDR2 reads SNEGSKA (reference sequence). CDR3 sequence (DNA): TGCAGTGCTAGGATTGGGACTAGCCCCTACAATGAGCAGTACTTC. Its protein is CSARIGTSPYNEQYF.

The chain is built from TRBV12-3 or TRBV12-4 and TRBJ2-7; no firm D call. V was cut by 4 bases and J by 6 bases, with 16 bases left in between. The CDR3 runs 14 residues. The CDR3 DNA is TGTGCCAGCAGTTCCTCGGCGGCTCAGCTCGAGCAGTACTTC. Translating gives CASSSSAAQLEQYF.

V usage is TRBV11-3 and J usage is TRBJ1-1, with D hard to call. With 2 bases removed from V and 8 bases from J, the gap between germline ends came to 9 bases. CDR1 SGHNT and CDR2 YENEEA come from the germline V gene. The CDR3 is 12 amino acids. The CDR3 DNA is TGTGCCAGCAGCTTAAATGGCAGGGAAGCTTTCTTT. This encodes CASSLNGREAFF.

The chain is built from TRBV2 and TRBJ1-5; TRBD1 might be the D (5 bases). Germline assignment: CDR1 SNHLY and CDR2 FYNNEI. The CDR3 is made up of 16 amino acids. V lost 7 bases to trimming and J lost 3 bases, with 19 bases between them. The CDR3 DNA is TGTGCCAGCACCCCTTTCCCGACAGAACTCAATCAGCCCCAGCATTTT. It specifies CASTPFPTELNQPQHF. The full variable domain, its missing parts supplied by reference TRBV2 and TRBJ1-5, is EPEVTQTPSHQVTQMGQEVILRCVPISNHLYFYWYRQILGQKVEFLVSFYNNEISEKSEIFDDQFSVERPDGSNFTLKIRSTKLEDSAMYFCASTPFPTELNQPQHFGDGTRLSIL.

This clonotype was found a few times. The chain employs TRBV5-6 and TRBJ2-5; D unresolved. The CDR3 runs to 15 residues. Trimming removed 1 base at V and 2 bases at J, with 12 bases between. Germline V gives CDR1 SGHDT, CDR2 YYEEEE. CDR3: CASSLHPRAQETQYF. In nucleotides, the CDR3 is TGTGCCAGCAGCTTGCACCCCCGGGCTCAAGAGACCCAGTACTTC.

This clonotype has a count of ten or more. The genes are TRBV7-6 and TRBJ2-3, with D maybe TRBD2 (7 bases). The CDR3 runs to 16 residues. Germline CDR1 SGHVS, CDR2 FNYEAQ. V gave up 7 bases and J gave up 2 bases, with 19 bases separating them. The DNA for the CDR3 is TGTGCCAGCACAAACCGGGGGGACAAAAACACAGATACGCAGTATTTT. Protein sequence: CASTNRGDKNTDTQYF.